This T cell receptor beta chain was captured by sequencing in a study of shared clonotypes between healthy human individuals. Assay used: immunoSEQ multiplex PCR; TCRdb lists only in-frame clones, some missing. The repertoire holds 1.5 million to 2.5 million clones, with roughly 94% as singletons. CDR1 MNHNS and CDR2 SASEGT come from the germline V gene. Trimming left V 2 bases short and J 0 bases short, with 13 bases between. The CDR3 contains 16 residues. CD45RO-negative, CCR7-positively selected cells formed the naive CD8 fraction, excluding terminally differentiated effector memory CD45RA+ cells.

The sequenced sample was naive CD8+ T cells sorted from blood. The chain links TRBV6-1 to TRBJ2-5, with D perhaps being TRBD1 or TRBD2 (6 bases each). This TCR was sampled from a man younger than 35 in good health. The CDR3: CASSERGASYQETQYF. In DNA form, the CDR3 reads TGTGCCAGCAGTGAAAGGGGGGCCTCGTACCAAGAGACCCAGTACTTC.